These T cell receptor beta chains were read from a single sample in a study of Ad26.COV2.S vaccination and SARS-CoV-2 variants. TCRdb's copy holds only in-frame clones and misses some; the assay was immunoSEQ multiplex PCR. The sample holds some 400,000 clones, approximately 91% seen once. This specimen was peripheral blood, taken in a trial of Ad26.COV2.S vaccine versus placebo. The receptors shown here come from a person aged 18 to 59 who received the Ad26.COV2.S COVID-19 vaccine or a placebo. Each CDR3 is given with its conserved first and last residue. D genes are given only for firm matches. Size tells how often a clone was seen (once, few, many) or the class of an expanded clone, and some rows leave it out.

- TRBJ1-2 - TRBV6-5 TGTGCCAGCAGTCAGACCACAGGGAAGTGGGGCGGCTACACCTTC CASSQTTGKWGGYTF
- TRBJ1-1 - TRBV27 TGTGCCAGCAGTCCCTGGACAGTCATGAACACTGAAGCTTTCTTT CASSPWTVMNTEAFF
- TRBJ1-1 - TRBV30 TGTGCCTGGAGTCGGGGGAAATGGGACACTGAAGCTTTCTTT CAWSRGKWDTEAFF
- TRBJ2-7 - TRBV6-1 TGTGCCAGCAGTGAAACGGTTTACGAGCAGTACTTC CASSETVYEQYF
- TRBJ2-7 - TRBV5-4 TGTGCCAGCAGCTTGAGCCCCGTCTACGAGCAGTACTTC CASSLSPVYEQYF
- TRBJ2-3 TRBD2 TRBV7-3 TGTGCCAGCAGCTTGCGGCGGGAGGGGGATACGCAGTATTTT CASSLRREGDTQYF
- TRBJ2-2 TRBD2 TRBV4-1 TGCGCCAGCAGCCACAGACCCGGACTAGCGGCGAACACCGGGGAGCTGTTTTTT CASSHRPGLAANTGELFF
- TRBJ2-3 TRBD1 TRBV5-4 TGTGCCAGCAGCTTTTGGACAGGGGGTCGGGCAGATACGCAGTATTTT CASSFWTGGRADTQYF
once TRBJ2-1 TRBD1 TRBV4-1 TGCGCCAGCAGCCAGGACCGGGACAGCCCCTACAATGAGCAGTTCTTC CASSQDRDSPYNEQFF
- TRBJ1-1 - TRBV30 TGTGCCTCGACAGGCCGGAACACTGAAGCTTTCTTT CASTGRNTEAFF
- TRBJ2-6 - TRBV5-1 TGCGCCAGCAGCCCGAACCCCCAGGGATCTGGGGCCAACGTCCTGACTTTC CASSPNPQGSGANVLTF
- TRBJ2-3 - TRBV18 TGTGCCAGCTCCTACCTCGCTCCCACAGATACGCAGTATTTT CASSYLAPTDTQYF
- TRBJ1-3 - TRBV6-1 TGTGCCAGCAGTGAAGTCCTGGGAAACACCATATATTTT CASSEVLGNTIYF
- TRBJ2-1 TRBD2 TRBV5-1 TGCGCCAGCAGCCGAGCGGGAGGTGAGCAGTTCTTC CASSRAGGEQFF
- TRBJ2-5 TRBD1 TRBV28 TGTGCCAGCAGTAGGGGGACAGGGCCGACAGAGACCCAGTACTTC CASSRGTGPTETQYF
- TRBJ1-5 TRBD1 TRBV2 TGTGCCAGCACCTCCGACAGGGTGGGTCAGCCCCAGCATTTT CASTSDRVGQPQHF
- TRBJ2-1 - TRBV7-6 TGTGCCAGCAGCCGCGGGGTAGCCGGCAATGAGCAGTTCTTC CASSRGVAGNEQFF
- TRBJ1-6 - TRBV7-9 TGTGCCAGCAGCGCTAAGGGGAGCTCCTATAATTCACCCCTCCACTTT CASSAKGSSYNSPLHF
- TRBJ1-5 TRBD1 TRBV28 TGTGCCAGCAGTTCAGGGGGCGCGGGTTTTCAGCCCCAGCATTTT CASSSGGAGFQPQHF
- TRBJ1-1 TRBD1 TRBV24-1 TGTGCCACCAGTGATTGGGGGACAGCTGAAGCTTTCTTT CATSDWGTAEAFF
- TRBJ1-1 TRBD1 TRBV28 TGTGCCAGCAGCAGGGGGCACACTGAAGCTTTCTTT CASSRGHTEAFF
- TRBJ1-4 TRBD1 TRBV6-5 TGTGCCAGCAGCCCGAGACAGGGGGCCGGTGAAAAACTGTTTTTT CASSPRQGAGEKLFF
- TRBJ2-5 TRBD1 TRBV14 TGTGCCAGCAGCCAAGGATTTTCGGCAGGGGGCCACCAAGAGACCCAGTACTTC CASSQGFSAGGHQETQYF
- TRBJ2-3 TRBD2 TRBV11-3 TGTGCCAGCAGCCCCCATAGCGGGAGGGGTACAGATACGCAGTATTTT CASSPHSGRGTDTQYF
- TRBJ2-7 - TRBV4-2 TGTGCCAGCAGCCAAGGAGGATACAACTACGAGCAGTACTTC CASSQGGYNYEQYF
- TRBJ1-6 - TRBV5-4 TGTGCCAGCAGCTTACTTTCCTATAATTCACCCCTCCACTTT CASSLLSYNSPLHF
- TRBJ1-3 - TRBV5-4 TGTGCCAGCAGCTTGGACGGAAGGCAACTCGGAAACACCATATATTTT CASSLDGRQLGNTIYF
- TRBJ2-1 - TRBV5-4 TGTGCCAGCAGCCCCGCGAGCGGCCCGGCGGGCAATGAGCAGTTCTTC CASSPASGPAGNEQFF
- TRBJ1-5 - TRBV5-6 TGTGCCAGCAGCTTTTATGATAGCAATCAGCCCCAGCATTTT CASSFYDSNQPQHF
- TRBJ2-5 TRBD2 TRBV5-1 TGCGCCAGCAGCTTGGTGCCGGGACTAGCGGGAGGAGAGACCCAGTACTTC CASSLVPGLAGGETQYF
- TRBJ2-3 TRBD2 TRBV6-6 TGTGCCAGCAGTCATAGAGGGACTAGCGGGAGCACAGATACGCAGTATTTT CASSHRGTSGSTDTQYF
- TRBJ1-2 TRBD1 TRBV11-2 TGTGCCAGCAGCTTAGGTGGGACAGGGTGGACCTATGGCTACACCTTC CASSLGGTGWTYGYTF
- TRBJ1-5 - TRBV7-2 TGTGCCAGCAGCCTAACATATAGCAATCAGCCCCAGCATTTT CASSLTYSNQPQHF
- TRBJ2-3 - TRBV5-5 TGTGCCAGCAGCTTGGGTCTAGACCCATTCAATACGCAGTATTTT CASSLGLDPFNTQYF
- TRBJ2-7 TRBD1 TRBV30 TGTGCCTGGAGTGTATTGCAGGGGGCGGGCGAGCAGTACTTC CAWSVLQGAGEQYF
- TRBJ1-5 TRBD1 TRBV19 TGTGCCAGTAGTGAGTGGACAGGAGCCCCCCTTCAGCAGCCCCAGCATTTT CASSEWTGAPLQQPQHF